What follows are 15 T cell receptor beta chains derived from one specimen sequenced in a study of spatial heterogeneity in lung cancer. Their antigens are not known. The study's findings and limits: How many expanded intratumoral alpha and beta TCRs were present tracked the tumor mutation count, which was a count of nonsynonymous mutations.

Indicated time point: sample taken at primary tumor resection. TCRdb redid the calling of the 5' RACE reads with MiXCR, one entry per CDR3 protein. Of roughly 9,300 distinct CDR3 sequences detected, less than 6.5% appear once; the ten largest clones hold 20% to 25%. This specimen consisted of lung tumor tissue, obtained at surgery. The receptors shown here come from a female donor with early-stage non-small cell lung cancer.

Regarding this clonotype: A much larger clonotype is one base distant, so this may be a read error. The genes are TRBV11-2 and TRBJ2-3; 9 nucleotides line up with TRBD2. The germline gives CDR1 SGHAT, CDR2 FQNNGV. The CDR3 totals 15 residues. Trimming took 3 bases from V and 6 from J; bases not matched to a gene: 7. CDR3 protein: CASSFTRTSADTQYF. Written as DNA, the CDR3 is TGTGCCAGCAGCTTTACCAGGACTAGCGCGGATACGCAGTATTTT.

This clonotype was picked up many times. The J gene is TRBJ2-5, the V gene TRBV18; the D gene is possibly TRBD1 (6 bases). V shed 6 bases and J shed 9 bases, with 11 bases lying between them. This CDR3 is built from 11 residues. CDR1 and CDR2 (germline): KGHSH, LQKENI. CDR3 DNA: TGTGCCAGCTCGCGACAGGATTCCCAGTACTTC. Residues: CASSRQDSQYF.

This clonotype was seen many times. The chain is built from TRBV27 and TRBJ1-2; D is ambiguous. The CDR3 sequence is 13 residues long. Trimming pared 4 bases from V and 8 bases from J, leaving 14 bases between. Germline-derived CDR1 and CDR2 are MNHEY and SMNVEV (reference sequence). Written as DNA, the CDR3 is TGTGCCAGCAGTTCCTCAGTTGGCGGCGGCTACACCTTC. Its protein product is CASSSSVGGGYTF.

There are many counts of this clonotype. The chain uses TRBV2 and TRBJ2-1; possible D gene TRBD1, 5 bases. The V gene lost 1 base and the J gene lost 11 bases, with 9 bases spanning the gap. Germline-derived CDR1 and CDR2 are SNHLY and FYNNEI. The CDR3 spans 12 residues. The chain's CDR3 is CASSEGTFKQFF. Here the CDR3 DNA reads TGTGCCAGCAGTGAAGGGACATTTAAGCAGTTCTTC.

This clonotype appeared many times. The rearrangement uses TRBV28 and TRBJ1-1; 7 positions agree with TRBD1. V was pared by 0 bases and J by 6 bases, with 1 base of the junction left unmatched. The CDR3 length is 13 residues. CDR1 is MDHEN and CDR2 is SYDVKM in the germline V gene. In nucleotides, the CDR3 is TGTGCCAGCAGTTTATGGGGGACAGCTGAAGCTTTCTTT. Translation: CASSLWGTAEAFF.

The chain is built from TRBV6-6 and TRBJ2-3, with D unresolved. The CDR3 contains 11 residues. The V gene lost 4 bases and the J gene lost 4 bases, with 3 bases spanning the gap. Germline-derived CDR1 and CDR2 are MNHNY and SVGAGI (reference sequence). The CDR3 region is CASSSADTQYF. In nucleotides, the CDR3 is TGTGCCAGCAGTTCCGCAGATACGCAGTATTTT.

This clonotype was counted ten times or more. This chain uses TRBV7-2 with TRBJ2-7; D possibly corresponds to TRBD1 (5 bases). Deletions cut 3 bases from V and 0 bases from J, with 9 bases between. CDR1 and CDR2 (germline): SGHTA, FQGNSA. The CDR3 contains 14 residues. The CDR3 DNA is TGTGCCAGCAGCTTGGGGCTAAGCTCCTACGAGCAGTACTTC. It encodes CASSLGLSSYEQYF.

The table lists this clonotype with many counts. The chain joins TRBV10-3 to TRBJ1-1; perhaps TRBD1 as D (5 bases). The V gene's germline CDR1 is ENHRY and CDR2 SYGVKD. This CDR3 region has 15 residues. V lost 3 bases, J lost 3 bases, and 14 bases lay in between. Here the CDR3 DNA reads TGTGCCATCAGTGATAGGACAATAGGGGACACTGAAGCTTTCTTT. This sequence encodes CAISDRTIGDTEAFF.

The V and J genes are TRBV20-1 and TRBJ2-1; the match to TRBD1 covers 9 bases. Trimming removed 6 bases from V and 2 bases from J; junction bases left unmatched: 5. The CDR3 has 14 amino acids. Germline V gene data show CDR1 as DFQATT and CDR2 as SNEGSKA (reference sequence). As DNA, the CDR3 is TGCAGTGCCCAGACAGGGGGAACCTACAATGAGCAGTTCTTC. Translating gives CSAQTGGTYNEQFF.

The chain recombines TRBV27 with TRBJ1-2; TRBD1 agrees at 11 bases. CDR1 and CDR2 (germline): MNHEY, SMNVEV (reference sequence). The V segment lost 4 bases and the J segment 7 bases; nucleotides outside the gene matches: 2. The CDR3 runs to 13 residues. This CDR3 is CASSSGTGGGYTF. The CDR3 nucleotides are TGTGCCAGCAGTTCAGGGACAGGGGGTGGCTACACCTTC.

This clonotype was detected a few times. CDR3 nucleotide sequence: TGCAGTGCCCGCCCCCGCGGACTAGGTGTCCCCAATGAGCAGTTCTTC. Residues: CSARPRGLGVPNEQFF. The chain carries TRBV20-1 and TRBJ2-1; 7 nucleotides align to TRBD2. This CDR3 contains 16 residues. Germline loops: CDR1 DFQATT, CDR2 SNEGSKA (reference sequence). V shed 6 bases and J 6 bases; nucleotides not matched to a gene: 17.

Ten or more counts support this clonotype. The V gene is TRBV10-3, the J gene TRBJ2-7; 8 bases line up with TRBD1. This CDR3 contains 16 residues. CDR1 and CDR2 (germline): ENHRY, SYGVKD. V dropped 0 bases and J dropped 3; count of bases not matched to a gene: 7. CDR3 sequence (DNA): TGTGCCATCAGTGAGTCGGGGCAGGGGGCCGGCTACGAGCAGTACTTC. Its protein product is CAISESGQGAGYEQYF.

This clonotype was seen repeatedly, ten times or more. This rearrangement joins TRBV20-1 to TRBJ1-4; 8 bases are a match to TRBD1. V was pared by 1 base and J by 5 bases, with 3 bases of the junction left unmatched. The CDR3 contains 14 residues. CDR1 and CDR2 from the germline V gene are DFQATT and SNEGSKA (reference sequence). The CDR3, as DNA: TGCAGTGCTAGAGGGCAGGGGGCAAATGAAAAACTGTTTTTT. Its translation: CSARGQGANEKLFF.

This clonotype was detected ten times or more. DNA for the CDR3: TGTGCCAGCAGCTCCGGCCGGGGGCGGGGCTTTAGCACAGATACGCAGTATTTT. This encodes CASSSGRGRGFSTDTQYF. The chain has TRBV7-2 and TRBJ2-3; either TRBD1 or TRBD2 may fit D (6 bases each). From germline, CDR1 is SGHTA and CDR2 FQGNSA. V was trimmed by 4 bases and J by 0 bases, leaving 20 bases between them. The CDR3 has 18 amino acids.

This clonotype was counted between two and nine times. The V gene is TRBV3-1, the J gene TRBJ2-2; no clear D gene. In germline, CDR1 is LGHDT, CDR2 YNNKEL (reference sequence). Trimming removed 8 bases at V and 7 bases at J, with 11 bases between. The CDR3 loop spans 12 amino acids. CDR3 nucleotide sequence: TGTGCCAGCTCCACTACCTACGGGGAGCTGTTTTTT. Translated, it gives CASSTTYGELFF.